This T cell receptor beta chain was recovered during a study of blood T cell repertoires in COVID-19. The wider study: The origin of the acute and convalescent COVID-19 samples was the United States, Italy and Spain. Nucleic acid was either cDNA or gDNA, and it came from T cells, B-cell-depleted T cells, or PBMCs.

Trimming removed 2 bases from V and 5 bases from J, with 9 bases in between. The germline CDR1 and CDR2 sequences are GTSNPN and SVGIG (reference sequence). The CDR3 runs to 13 residues. Authors' processing steps: Reference gene primers were amplified, and this amplification served to estimate nucleated cell counts. Here immunoSEQ multiplex PCR was the method, and the copy in TCRdb shows in-frame clones only, minus some. V, J and clone size are taken as reported in that table, and D and trimming were inferred from the DNA itself. The sample comprises 250,000 to 300,000 clones, about nine tenths of which are singletons, and 2% to 2.5% rests with the top ten.

This clonotype was obtained from a man aged 45-65 years with acute or convalescent COVID-19. The chain links TRBV30 to TRBJ2-2; D not resolved. Sequenced input: peripheral blood. The CDR3 coding sequence is TGTGCCTGGAGTAGTACTTCTACCGGGGAGCTGTTTTTT. This encodes CAWSSTSTGELFF. The full variable domain, rest sourced from reference TRBV30 and TRBJ2-2, is SQTIHQWPATLVQPVGSPLSLECTVEGTSNPNLYWYRQAAGRGLQLLFYSVGIGQISSEVPQNLSASRPQDRQFILSSKKLLLSDSGFYLCAWSSTSTGELFFGEGSRLTVL.